The next 14 T cell receptor beta chains were all read from a single sample in a study of blood T cell repertoires in COVID-19. Sequencing used immunoSEQ multiplex PCR; TCRdb keeps in-frame clones, though not all of them. This table has some 30,000 clones, roughly 90% appearing once. Sequenced material: peripheral blood. The origin of the receptors is a human donor with active COVID-19. The donor label of this sample is uncertain.

The chain couples TRBV30 to TRBJ2-3, with 11 bases matching TRBD2. Trimming removed 0 bases from V and 5 bases from J; junction bases left unmatched: 4. CDR3 size: 15 residues. The V gene's germline CDR1 is GTSNPN and CDR2 SVGIG (reference sequence). For the CDR3, the DNA is TGTGCCTGGAGTGTACTAGCGGGAGTAGGAGATACGCAGTATTTT. Residues: CAWSVLAGVGDTQYF.

The rearrangement uses TRBV5-5 and TRBJ1-4; weak D call: TRBD1 (5 bases). This CDR3 spans 14 amino acids. Looked up from germline, CDR1 is SGHKS and CDR2 is YYEKEE (reference sequence). The V and J ends lost 1 base and 3 bases respectively, with 7 bases between them. As DNA, the CDR3 is TGTGCCAGCAGCTTGACAGGTGCTAATGAAAAACTGTTTTTT. Protein sequence: CASSLTGANEKLFF. Variable domain in full (rest from reference TRBV5-5 and TRBJ1-4): DAGVTQSPTHLIKTRGQQVTLRCSPISGHKSVSWYQQVLGQGPQFIFQYYEKEERGRGNFPDRFSARQFPNYSSELNVNALLLGDSALYLCASSLTGANEKLFFGSGTQLSVL.

This chain uses TRBV4-3 with TRBJ2-7; TRBD2 agrees at 7 bases. Losses at the gene ends were 2 bases for V and 6 bases for J; bases not matched to a gene: 10. CDR3 length: 15 residues. Germline CDR1 reads LGHNA; CDR2 reads YSLEER. As DNA, the CDR3 is TGCGCCAGCAGCCAACGGGGCGGGGGAGGAGGCGAGCAGTACTTC. The encoded protein is CASSQRGGGGGEQYF.

J is TRBJ2-3 and V is TRBV7-6; 8 nucleotides match TRBD1. The trim removed 5 bases at V and 5 bases at J, leaving 12 bases unmatched. The CDR3 is 16 residues long. Germline V CDR1 and CDR2: SGHVS, FNYEAQ. Written as DNA, the CDR3 is TGTGCCAGCAGCCGGGGACAGGCTATCTTGGGAGATACGCAGTATTTT. It yields the protein CASSRGQAILGDTQYF.

V and J are TRBV24-1 and TRBJ2-2; 8 positions match TRBD1. The CDR3 runs to 16 residues. Trimming cost V 0 bases and J 5 bases; bases outside gene matches: 4. Germline V gene lookup returns CDR1 KGHDR and CDR2 SFDVKD. CDR3 region: CATSDLATGVTGELFF. The CDR3 nucleotides are TGTGCCACCAGTGATTTGGCGACAGGGGTGACCGGGGAGCTGTTTTTT.

The chain links TRBV6-2 or TRBV6-3 to TRBJ2-1; 7 bases are a match to TRBD2. Germline V gene lookup returns CDR1 MNHEY and CDR2 SVGEGT. The V gene end was trimmed by 2 bases and the J gene end by 7 bases; junction bases not matched to a gene: 11. The CDR3 runs 16 residues. In nucleotides, the CDR3 is TGTGCCAGCAGTTACGGCGGGGAGGGCCCGGAAAATGAGCAGTTCTTC. Translation gives CASSYGGEGPENEQFF.

The V call is TRBV4-1, the J call TRBJ2-3; 9 positions match TRBD2. Germline loops: CDR1 MGHRA, CDR2 YSYEKL. Trimming cost V 2 bases and J 2 bases; bases outside gene matches: 11. This CDR3 region has 18 residues. CDR3 sequence reads: CASSQLLAGEFYTDTQYF. DNA for the CDR3: TGCGCCAGCAGCCAACTTTTAGCGGGGGAGTTTTACACAGATACGCAGTATTTT.

V usage is TRBV15 and J usage is TRBJ2-3; no clear D gene. The CDR3 extends over 12 amino acids. The germline V gene encodes CDR1 LNHNV and CDR2 YYDKDF (reference sequence). V was trimmed by 1 base and J by 6 bases, leaving 5 bases between them. The CDR3 sequence: CATSRAEDTQYF. CDR3 DNA: TGTGCCACCAGCAGAGCGGAGGATACGCAGTATTTT.

The chain carries TRBV6-5 and TRBJ1-2; 8 bases are shared with TRBD1. The CDR3 is made up of 13 amino acids. The J segment lost 8 bases and the V segment lost 7 bases, leaving 9 bases of the junction unmatched. Germline V lookup: CDR1 MNHEY, CDR2 SVGAGI. CDR3 coding DNA: TGTGCCAGCATCCTGACAGGGGCCCTGGGCTACACCTTC. Its protein product is CASILTGALGYTF.

The chain recombines TRBV4-1 with TRBJ2-7; possibly TRBD1 for D (5 bases). Trimming took off 1 base at V and 3 bases at J, with 10 bases between the two ends. CDR3 length: 14 residues. Germline V gene data show CDR1 as MGHRA and CDR2 as YSYEKL. The CDR3: CASSQAGQGYEQYF. In DNA, the CDR3 is TGCGCCAGCAGCCAAGCGGGTCAGGGCTACGAGCAGTACTTC.

This chain connects TRBV3-1 (or the pseudogene TRBV3-2) to TRBJ2-7; D perhaps matches TRBD1 (6 bases). The CDR3 sequence is 14 residues long. Trimming removed 4 bases from V and 6 bases from J, with 16 bases in between. Per germline, CDR1 LGHDT and CDR2 YNNKEL (reference sequence). CDR3 DNA sequence: TGTGCCAGCAGCCCAGGGGTCCCTGGAGGCGAGCAGTACTTC. As protein: CASSPGVPGGEQYF.

The rearrangement uses TRBV14 and TRBJ1-2; D is unresolved. CDR1 SGHDN and CDR2 FVKESK come from the germline V gene. Trimming took off 1 base at V and 1 base at J, with 7 bases between the two ends. The CDR3 covers 14 residues. This CDR3 is CASSQAGSNYGYTF. In DNA, the CDR3 is TGTGCCAGCAGCCAAGCCGGGAGTAACTATGGCTACACCTTC.

V gene TRBV19 combines with J gene TRBJ1-5; D might be TRBD1 (6 bases). The germline V gene has CDR1 LNHDA and CDR2 SQIVND (reference sequence). The V end was cut by 5 bases, the J end by 0 bases, with 17 bases between. The CDR3 is made up of 17 amino acids. DNA for the CDR3: TGTGCCAGTAGTCCGGGGGGGACAACTAATAGCAATCAGCCCCAGCATTTT. Translated, it gives CASSPGGTTNSNQPQHF.

The CDR3 region has the DNA TGCGCCAGCGGCCCGAGGCAGGGAACAGATACGCAGTATTTT. Translation: CASGPRQGTDTQYF. The V call is TRBV4-1, the J call TRBJ2-3; D is perhaps TRBD1 (5 bases). Germline lookup yields CDR1 MGHRA and CDR2 YSYEKL. The CDR3 has 14 amino acids. The V gene lost 8 bases and the J gene lost 3 bases, with 15 bases spanning the gap.